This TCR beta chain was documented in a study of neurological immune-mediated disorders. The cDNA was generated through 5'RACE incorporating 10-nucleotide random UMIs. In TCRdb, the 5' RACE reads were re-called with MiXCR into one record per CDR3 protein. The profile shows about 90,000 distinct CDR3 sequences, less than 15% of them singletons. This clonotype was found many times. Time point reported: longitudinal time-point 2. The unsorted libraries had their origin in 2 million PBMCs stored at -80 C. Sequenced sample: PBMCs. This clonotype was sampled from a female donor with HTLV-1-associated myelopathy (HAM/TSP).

CDR3 in amino acids: CASSYIQGAPREQYF. The DNA of the CDR3 is TGTGCCAGCAGTTACATCCAGGGGGCGCCCCGGGAGCAGTACTTC. The chain uses TRBV6-6 and TRBJ2-7, with 8 bases identical to TRBD1. There are 15 residues in the CDR3. Germline CDR1 MNHNY, CDR2 SVGAGI (reference sequence). With V trimmed by 2 bases and J by 7 bases, 10 bases remained unmatched.